Shown below are 29 T cell receptor beta chains from a single sample sequenced in a study of cytomegalovirus exposure and HLA in healthy donors (dated by TCRdb to 2015 to 2018). To prepare the library, the immunoSEQ multiplex PCR assay was applied. The multiplex PCR relied on a mix of 60 forward primers for TCR Vbeta segments and 13 reverse primers for TCR Jbeta segments. The clones in this table, taken by TCRdb from immuneACCESS, are in-frame only. Not every clone is retained; where verified, under half of the shortfall comes from an unresolved V gene, and the cause of the rest is unknown. The sample contains around 200,000 clones, roughly 80% of them found a single time. In total, the top ten clones hold 1.5% to 2% of the sample. The specimen sequenced was PBMCs. The receptor set was obtained from a middle-aged man in good health and CMV-seronegative.

The chain joins TRBV23-1 to TRBJ1-6, with D unresolved. TRBV23-1 is marked as an open reading frame, function uncertain. V dropped 7 bases and J dropped 0 bases, with 16 bases sitting between them. This CDR3 has 17 amino acids. CDR3 DNA sequence: TGCGCCAGCAATACCGCCGACACGAGCTCCTATAATTCACCCCTCCACTTT. It specifies CASNTADTSSYNSPLHF.

The chain joins TRBV7-8 to TRBJ1-1; D remains ambiguous. V lost 2 bases to trimming and J lost 1 base, with 5 bases between them. The CDR3 totals 13 residues. Looked up from germline, CDR1 is SGHVS and CDR2 is FQNEAQ. The CDR3 nucleotides are TGTGCCAGCAGCTTATACAGGAACACTGAAGCTTTCTTT. It specifies CASSLYRNTEAFF.

This rearrangement joins TRBV6-1 to TRBJ2-5, with a possible D match to TRBD1 (5 bases). V was cut by 4 bases and J by 9 bases, with 12 bases left in between. CDR1 and CDR2 from the germline V gene are MNHNS and SASEGT. CDR3 length: 12 amino acids. The CDR3: CASSGYRQPQYF. CDR3 sequence (DNA): TGTGCCAGCAGTGGTTACCGACAGCCCCAGTACTTC.

In this sample, this clone turned up once. The chain uses TRBV9 and TRBJ2-5; TRBD1 agrees at 8 bases. V was pared by 4 bases and J by 4 bases, with 12 bases of the junction left unmatched. Germline lookup yields CDR1 SGDLS and CDR2 YYNGEE. This CDR3 region has 16 residues. The CDR3 is CASSPIGQGISETQYF. As DNA, the CDR3 is TGTGCCAGCAGCCCCATCGGACAGGGAATTTCAGAGACCCAGTACTTC.

This CDR3 is CASSLGTPRGGYTF. The CDR3 DNA reads TGTGCCAGCAGCTTAGGGACACCCCGAGGTGGCTACACCTTC. V and J are TRBV7-2 and TRBJ1-2; the D gene is possibly TRBD1 (5 bases). This CDR3 is built from 14 residues. V gave up 1 base and J gave up 7 bases, with 13 bases separating them. CDR1 is SGHTA and CDR2 is FQGNSA in the germline V gene.

The chain carries TRBV7-2 and TRBJ1-5; the D gene is possibly TRBD1 (5 bases). Trimming left V 5 bases short and J 0 bases short, with 14 bases between. The CDR3 sequence is 16 residues long. Germline V lookup: CDR1 SGHTA, CDR2 FQGNSA. The chain's CDR3 is CASSLRDSISNQPQHF. As DNA, the CDR3 is TGTGCCAGCAGCCTCCGGGACTCCATTAGCAATCAGCCCCAGCATTTT. The full variable domain, with the rest looked up from reference TRBV7-2 and TRBJ1-5, is GAGVSQSPSNKVTEKGKDVELRCDPISGHTALYWYRQSLGQGLEFLIYFQGNSAPDKSGLPSDRFSAERTGGSVSTLTIQRTQQEDSAVYLCASSLRDSISNQPQHFGDGTRLSIL.

The J gene is TRBJ2-5, the V gene TRBV30; 10 bases are shared with TRBD2. Germline CDR1 GTSNPN, CDR2 SVGIG (reference sequence). V lost 2 bases to trimming and J lost 5 bases; unmatched junction nucleotides: 11. This CDR3 comprises 16 residues. CDR3 DNA: TGTGCCTGGAGTAAGGGAGCGGGAGGGCCTTATGAGACCCAGTACTTC. Amino acid sequence: CAWSKGAGGPYETQYF.

The table lists this clone with a few counts. The chain recombines TRBV10-3 with TRBJ1-3; 10 positions agree with TRBD1. Trimming cost V 5 bases and J 0 bases; bases outside gene matches: 4. CDR3 length: 16 amino acids. Germline values: CDR1 ENHRY, CDR2 SYGVKD. In nucleotides, the CDR3 is TGTGCCATCAGTAGACAGGGGGCAATCTCTGGAAACACCATATATTTT. This codes for CAISRQGAISGNTIYF.

This chain links TRBV9 with TRBJ1-1; TRBD1 is a possible D gene (5 bases). The CDR3 is 16 amino acids. V was clipped by 3 bases and J by 2 bases, with 17 bases between them. Germline V gene data show CDR1 as SGDLS and CDR2 as YYNGEE. This CDR3 is CASSGLDGHPNTEAFF. CDR3 nucleotide sequence: TGTGCCAGCAGCGGGTTAGATGGACACCCTAACACTGAAGCTTTCTTT. The full variable domain, completed using reference TRBV9 and TRBJ1-1, is DSGVTQTPKHLITATGQRVTLRCSPRSGDLSVYWYQQSLDQGLQFLIQYYNGEERAKGNILERFSAQQFPDLHSELNLSSLELGDSALYFCASSGLDGHPNTEAFFGQGTRLTVV.

This sequence joins TRBV5-1 and TRBJ2-7; tentative D call: TRBD1 (8 bases). CDR1 and CDR2 from the germline V gene are SGHRS and YFSETQ. V lost 1 base and J lost 3, with 14 bases in between. The CDR3 length is 15 residues. CDR3 nucleotide sequence: TGCGCCAGCAGCTTGTGGACAGGGACTAACTACGAGCAGTACTTC. This gives the protein CASSLWTGTNYEQYF.

This chain uses TRBV6-6 with TRBJ1-6; 7 bases match TRBD1. Germline V gives CDR1 MNHNY, CDR2 SVGAGI (reference sequence). This CDR3 region has 16 residues. Trimming took 3 bases from V and 6 from J; bases not matched to a gene: 8. CDR3 DNA: TGTGCCAGCAGTTATGAGAGGGGGCGAGGTAATTCACCCCTCCACTTT. Translation: CASSYERGRGNSPLHF.

The rearrangement joins TRBV30 to TRBJ1-3, with D maybe TRBD1 (5 bases). This CDR3 spans 14 amino acids. V was trimmed by 1 base and J by 0 bases, leaving 7 bases between them. The germline V gene has CDR1 GTSNPN and CDR2 SVGIG (reference sequence). The DNA of the CDR3 is TGTGCCTGGAGTGGGGGCGGCTCTGGAAACACCATATATTTT. Residues: CAWSGGGSGNTIYF.

V usage is TRBV28 and J usage is TRBJ2-7; D unclear. Germline loops: CDR1 MDHEN, CDR2 SYDVKM. There are 15 residues in the CDR3. V shed 4 bases and J shed 2 bases, with 15 bases lying between them. The CDR3 sequence: CASSSPGSITYEQYF. The CDR3 DNA reads as TGTGCCAGCAGTTCTCCAGGTAGTATCACCTACGAGCAGTACTTC.

The chain joins TRBV9 to TRBJ2-2, with TRBD1 identical over 9 bases. The CDR3 loop spans 17 amino acids. In germline, CDR1 is SGDLS, CDR2 YYNGEE. With 0 bases clipped from V and 3 bases from J, the junction kept 6 bases outside the gene matches. The CDR3 DNA reads as TGTGCCAGCAGCGTAGAAACAGGGGGCCCCTACACCGGGGAGCTGTTTTTT. Protein sequence: CASSVETGGPYTGELFF.

With respect to this clone: Mismatch with germline at one junction end may stem from a read error. The gene calls are TRBV7-7 and TRBJ2-7; no firm D call. The CDR3 runs 13 residues. Germline V gene lookup returns CDR1 SSHAT and CDR2 FNYEAQ (reference sequence). The CDR3 sequence is CASSPGNSYEQYF. Here the CDR3 DNA reads TGTGCTAGCAGCCCAGGAAACTCCTACGAGCAGTACTTC. Using reference TRBV7-7 and TRBJ2-7 for the parts outside the CDR3, the full variable domain is GAGVSQSPRYKVTKRGQDVTLRCDPISSHATLYWYQQALGQGPEFLTYFNYEAQPDKSGLPSDRFSAERPEGSISTLTIQRTEQRDSAMYRCASSPGNSYEQYFGPGTRLTVT.

This clone was seen a handful of times. V gene TRBV6-6 combines with J gene TRBJ1-2; 7 bases line up with TRBD1. V lost 10 bases to trimming and J lost 4 bases; unmatched junction nucleotides: 15. Germline-derived CDR1 and CDR2 are MNHNY and SVGAGI (reference sequence). The CDR3 consists of 15 residues. The CDR3 DNA is TGTGCCACGGGGGACGGGACAGCTTCACGCTATGGCTACACCTTC. Its protein is CATGDGTASRYGYTF.

This clone was observed a single time. The chain recombines TRBV6-1 with TRBJ2-3, with 12 bases identical to TRBD1. The germline V gene encodes CDR1 MNHNS and CDR2 SASEGT. CDR3 length equals 15 residues. The ends lost 9 bases at V and 4 bases at J; junction bases unmatched: 8. CDR3 nucleotide sequence: TGTGCCAGTAGGGACAGGGGGCGAGTGGCAGATACGCAGTATTTT. Translation gives CASRDRGRVADTQYF.

This chain connects TRBV12-5 to TRBJ2-3; a weak D match, TRBD2 (5 bases). The V gene's germline CDR1 is LGHNT and CDR2 FRNRAP. The V gene lost 5 bases and the J gene lost 1 base, with 10 bases spanning the gap. CDR3 length: 14 residues. CDR3 in amino acids: CASGASGRTDTQYF. The CDR3 DNA follows: TGTGCTAGTGGTGCCAGCGGACGCACAGATACGCAGTATTTT.

This chain connects TRBV7-2 to TRBJ2-3; TRBD2 agrees at 15 bases. Per the germline V gene, CDR1 is SGHTA and CDR2 is FQGNSA. CDR3 length: 18 amino acids. V dropped 1 base and J dropped 6; count of bases not matched to a gene: 8. The CDR3 sequence is CASSLGTSGGGLLDTQYF. CDR3 nucleotides: TGTGCCAGCAGCTTAGGGACTAGCGGGGGGGGCCTTCTGGATACGCAGTATTTT.

The CDR3 nucleotides read TGTGCCAGCAGATCATCGGGTAGCAATCAGCCCCAGCATTTT. Translating gives CASRSSGSNQPQHF. The rearrangement uses TRBV28 and TRBJ1-5; D is ambiguous. Germline assignment: CDR1 MDHEN and CDR2 SYDVKM. The CDR3 has 14 residues. V lost 6 bases and J 0 bases, leaving 9 bases between the germline ends.

This chain uses TRBV12-5 with TRBJ2-3, with 7 bases aligning to TRBD1. The CDR3 runs 15 residues. Losses at the gene ends were 1 base for V and 2 bases for J; bases not matched to a gene: 3. Germline V gene sequence: CDR1 LGHNT, CDR2 FRNRAP. The CDR3 loop is CASGLGDRNTDTQYF. CDR3 sequence (DNA): TGTGCTAGTGGTTTGGGGGACAGAAACACAGATACGCAGTATTTT.

The CDR3 sequence: CASSPREGEGFLAFF. CDR3 coding DNA: TGTGCCAGCTCACCACGTGAGGGAGAGGGTTTTCTAGCTTTCTTT. V and J are TRBV18 and TRBJ1-1; D call uncertain. Germline CDR1 KGHSH, CDR2 LQKENI. The CDR3 totals 15 residues. Deletions cut 1 base from V and 10 bases from J, with 19 bases between.

The rearrangement joins TRBV11-2 to TRBJ1-2, with a tentative D call TRBD1 (5 bases). The V gene lost 4 bases and the J gene lost 6 bases, with 12 bases spanning the gap. The germline V gene encodes CDR1 SGHAT and CDR2 FQNNGV. The CDR3 has 13 residues. For the CDR3, the DNA is TGTGCCAGCAGCTACGGCAGGGTGAATGGCTACACCTTC. The encoded protein is CASSYGRVNGYTF.

The V call is TRBV30, the J call TRBJ1-3; D is uncertain. Trimming took off 0 bases at V and 2 bases at J, with 14 bases between the two ends. Germline-derived CDR1 and CDR2 are GTSNPN and SVGIG (reference sequence). The CDR3 has 16 amino acids. The CDR3 here is CAWSVTPKAAGNTIYF. The CDR3 DNA reads TGTGCCTGGAGTGTAACCCCGAAGGCGGCTGGAAACACCATATATTTT. The whole variable domain, remainder taken from reference TRBV30 and TRBJ1-3, is SQTIHQWPATLVQPVGSPLSLECTVEGTSNPNLYWYRQAAGRGLQLLFYSVGIGQISSEVPQNLSASRPQDRQFILSSKKLLLSDSGFYLCAWSVTPKAAGNTIYFGEGSWLTVV.

The gene calls are TRBV28 and TRBJ2-7; perhaps TRBD2 as D (6 bases). Germline V lookup: CDR1 MDHEN, CDR2 SYDVKM. The CDR3 is 16 amino acids. The V gene lost 1 base and the J gene lost 5 bases, with 18 bases spanning the gap. DNA of the CDR3: TGTGCCAGCAGTTTATATGGGTTTGGGGGGTCGAACGAGCAGTACTTC. Residues: CASSLYGFGGSNEQYF.

The chain uses TRBV7-9 and TRBJ2-5; D not resolved. CDR1 is SEHNR and CDR2 is FQNEAQ in the germline V gene (reference sequence). The CDR3 is made up of 14 amino acids. V dropped 8 bases and J dropped 2 bases, with 15 bases sitting between them. This CDR3 is CASRSTSAQETQYF. The CDR3 DNA is TGTGCCAGCCGATCAACCAGCGCTCAAGAGACCCAGTACTTC.

This chain links TRBV7-6 with TRBJ2-2; 9 positions match TRBD2. The CDR3 spans 16 residues. Germline assignment: CDR1 SGHVS and CDR2 FNYEAQ. Trimming cost V 5 bases and J 6 bases; bases outside gene matches: 10. The CDR3 reads CASSISVAGVAGELFF. CDR3 DNA sequence: TGTGCCAGCAGCATTAGCGTAGCGGGGGTTGCCGGGGAGCTGTTTTTT.

This clone was seen a few times. The gene calls are TRBV6-1 and TRBJ1-6; D not certain. V was trimmed by 6 bases and J by 10 bases, leaving 16 bases between them. There are 14 residues in the CDR3. From germline, CDR1 is MNHNS and CDR2 SASEGT. The CDR3: CASRLGTERSPLHF. The CDR3 nucleotides read TGTGCCAGCAGATTGGGCACCGAAAGGTCACCCCTCCACTTT.

This clone was found once. The gene calls are TRBV6-5 and TRBJ1-6; TRBD1 aligns across 8 bases. This CDR3 region has 14 residues. V shed 5 bases and J 6 bases; nucleotides not matched to a gene: 3. CDR1 is MNHEY, CDR2 SVGAGI, per germline. CDR3 in DNA: TGTGCCAGCAGTCGGGGACAGGCTAATTCACCCCTCCACTTT. Translated: CASSRGQANSPLHF.